This TCR beta chain was sequenced in a study of graft-versus-host responses after intestinal transplantation. A word on this clone: Antigen: not known.

The junction had 4 bases not matched to a gene; V was cut back by 0 bases and J by 2 bases. CDR1 is SGHNT and CDR2 is YYREEE in the germline V gene (reference sequence). The length of the CDR3 is 15 residues. Assay: immunoSEQ multiplex PCR; the TCRdb copy retains only in-frame clones and omits some. The sample shows tens of thousands of clones, more than 85% of them seen only once. The chain recombines TRBV5-4 with TRBJ2-7; TRBD2 matches at 8 bases. The source was unstimulated CD8+ T cells sorted from spleen or lymph node cells, collected before intestinal transplant. This TCR derives from a human donor who received an intestinal transplant. The CDR3 region has the DNA TGTGCCAGCAGCTTGGGGGGAGCGGGGGCCTACGAGCAGTACTTC. It yields the protein CASSLGGAGAYEQYF.